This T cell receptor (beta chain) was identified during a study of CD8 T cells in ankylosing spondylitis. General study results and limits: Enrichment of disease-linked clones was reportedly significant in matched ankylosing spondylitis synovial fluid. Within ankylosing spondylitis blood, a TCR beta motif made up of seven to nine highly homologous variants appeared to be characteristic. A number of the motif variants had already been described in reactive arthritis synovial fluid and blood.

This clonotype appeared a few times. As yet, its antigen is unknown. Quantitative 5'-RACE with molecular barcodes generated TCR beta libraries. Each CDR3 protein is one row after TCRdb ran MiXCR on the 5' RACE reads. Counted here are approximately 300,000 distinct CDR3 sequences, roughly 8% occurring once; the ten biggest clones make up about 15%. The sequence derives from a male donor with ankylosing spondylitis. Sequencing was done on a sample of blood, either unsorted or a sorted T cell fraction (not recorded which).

The CDR3: CATPRMGSGGYTF. The CDR3 nucleotides are TGTGCCACCCCACGCATGGGTTCTGGCGGCTACACCTTC. V usage is TRBV28 and J usage is TRBJ1-2, with D unresolved. Germline assignment: CDR1 MDHEN and CDR2 SYDVKM. V gave up 10 bases and J gave up 8 bases, with 20 bases separating them. CDR3 length: 13 residues.